Listed below are T cell receptor beta chains from one sample, sequenced in a study of T cells after somatic rescue of genetic block. TCRdb keeps only in-frame clones here, not all; method: immunoSEQ multiplex PCR. The repertoire holds approximately 110,000 clones, with about 90% as singletons. Sequences were obtained from peripheral blood mononuclear cells (PBMCs). The receptor source for this set is a woman younger than 35. CDR3s include the opening cysteine and the closing phenylalanine or tryptophan. Each record gives: CDR3 protein, CDR3 DNA, clone size, J gene, V gene, D gene, CDR3 length. A D gene is named only where the DNA matches it firmly. A row's size may be missing; if present it is once, few, many or a size class.

CDR3aa: CASGVAGDYEQYF; CDR3nt: TGTGCCAGCGGGGTGGCGGGGGACTACGAGCAGTACTTC; abundance: NA; j_gene: TRBJ2-7; v_gene: TRBV11-2; d_gene: TRBD2; len: 13
CDR3aa: CASSRGGLAVLGNEQFF; CDR3nt: TGCGCCAGCAGCCGGGGGGGACTAGCAGTATTAGGGAATGAGCAGTTCTTC; abundance: NA; j_gene: TRBJ2-1; v_gene: TRBV4-1; d_gene: TRBD2; len: 17
CDR3aa: CASSPTGGSGNTIYF; CDR3nt: TGTGCCAGCAGCCCCACCGGGGGCTCTGGAAACACCATATATTTT; abundance: NA; j_gene: TRBJ1-3; v_gene: TRBV4-2; d_gene: NA; len: 15
CDR3aa: CASSVGGTTGELFF; CDR3nt: TGTGCCAGCAGCGTAGGGGGGACAACCGGGGAGCTGTTTTTT; abundance: NA; j_gene: TRBJ2-2; v_gene: TRBV9; d_gene: NA; len: 14
CDR3aa: CAISESVGGSGDVDTEAFF; CDR3nt: TGTGCCATCAGTGAGTCGGTAGGGGGAAGCGGCGACGTGGACACTGAAGCTTTCTTT; abundance: NA; j_gene: TRBJ1-1; v_gene: TRBV10-3; d_gene: NA; len: 19
CDR3aa: CASSQDGPHGYTF; CDR3nt: TGTGCCAGCAGCCAAGACGGACCCCACGGCTACACCTTC; abundance: NA; j_gene: TRBJ1-2; v_gene: TRBV4-2; d_gene: NA; len: 13
CDR3aa: CASKTGVNLAGELFF; CDR3nt: TGTGCCAGCAAAACAGGGGTAAATTTGGCCGGGGAGCTGTTTTTT; abundance: NA; j_gene: TRBJ2-2; v_gene: TRBV27; d_gene: TRBD1; len: 15
CDR3aa: CASSKRDRVLWSYNSPLHF; CDR3nt: TGTGCCAGCAGCAAGAGGGACAGGGTTTTGTGGTCCTATAATTCACCCCTCCACTTT; abundance: NA; j_gene: TRBJ1-6; v_gene: TRBV21-1; d_gene: NA; len: 19
CDR3aa: CASDRGGRSYEQYF; CDR3nt: TGTGCCAGCGACAGGGGGGGAAGGTCCTACGAGCAGTACTTC; abundance: NA; j_gene: TRBJ2-7; v_gene: TRBV7-9; d_gene: TRBD1; len: 14
CDR3aa: CASKNSAGTGVDGYTF; CDR3nt: TGTGCCAGCAAAAACTCAGCCGGGACAGGTGTCGATGGCTACACCTTC; abundance: NA; j_gene: TRBJ1-2; v_gene: TRBV28; d_gene: TRBD1; len: 16
CDR3aa: CASRQGSTGELFF; CDR3nt: TGCGCCAGCAGACAGGGAAGCACCGGGGAGCTGTTTTTT; abundance: NA; j_gene: TRBJ2-2; v_gene: TRBV5-1; d_gene: NA; len: 13
CDR3aa: CASSPGQLAGISLNKFF; CDR3nt: TGTGCCAGCAGCCCCGGACAGCTTGCGGGGATTAGCTTGAACAAGTTCTTC; abundance: NA; j_gene: TRBJ2-1; v_gene: TRBV7-6; d_gene: NA; len: 17
CDR3aa: CASSLDRVIEKLFF; CDR3nt: TGTGCCAGCAGTTTAGACAGGGTGATTGAAAAACTGTTTTTT; abundance: NA; j_gene: TRBJ1-4; v_gene: TRBV28; d_gene: TRBD1; len: 14
CDR3aa: CASSLARRGGLDEQFF; CDR3nt: TGTGCCAGCAGCTTAGCGCGGCGGGGGGGCCTTGATGAGCAGTTCTTC; abundance: once; j_gene: TRBJ2-1; v_gene: TRBV7-8; d_gene: TRBD2; len: 16
CDR3aa: CASSYNRGDNSPLHF; CDR3nt: TGTGCCAGCAGTTATAACAGGGGGGATAATTCACCCCTCCACTTT; abundance: once; j_gene: TRBJ1-6; v_gene: TRBV27; d_gene: TRBD1; len: 15
CDR3aa: CASKPEWDYNEQFF; CDR3nt: TGTGCCAGTAAACCGGAGTGGGACTACAATGAGCAGTTCTTC; abundance: NA; j_gene: TRBJ2-1; v_gene: TRBV19; d_gene: NA; len: 14
CDR3aa: CSASREDTQYF; CDR3nt: TGCAGTGCTAGTAGGGAAGATACGCAGTATTTT; abundance: once; j_gene: TRBJ2-3; v_gene: TRBV20-1; d_gene: NA; len: 11
CDR3aa: CASREAGTISPQHF; CDR3nt: TGTGCCAGCAGGGAGGCAGGTACAATCAGCCCCCAGCATTTT; abundance: NA; j_gene: TRBJ1-5; v_gene: TRBV28; d_gene: NA; len: 14
CDR3aa: CASSVTGVGTDTQYF; CDR3nt: TGTGCCAGCAGCGTAACAGGGGTGGGCACAGATACGCAGTATTTT; abundance: once; j_gene: TRBJ2-3; v_gene: TRBV7-3; d_gene: TRBD1; len: 15
CDR3aa: CASSIGLAGLGEQYF; CDR3nt: TGTGCCAGCAGTATAGGACTAGCGGGGCTTGGGGAGCAGTACTTC; abundance: NA; j_gene: TRBJ2-7; v_gene: TRBV6-5; d_gene: TRBD2; len: 15
CDR3aa: CAWRAARGRRGEQYF; CDR3nt: TGTGCCTGGAGAGCCGCCAGGGGGCGCAGGGGCGAGCAGTACTTC; abundance: NA; j_gene: TRBJ2-7; v_gene: TRBV30; d_gene: TRBD1; len: 15
CDR3aa: CASSEGRAETNTIYF; CDR3nt: TGTGCCAGCAGTGAGGGGCGGGCCGAAACAAACACCATATATTTT; abundance: NA; j_gene: TRBJ1-3; v_gene: TRBV2; d_gene: NA; len: 15
CDR3aa: CASSYDGGPQHF; CDR3nt: TGTGCCAGCAGTTACGACGGTGGACCCCAGCATTTT; abundance: few; j_gene: TRBJ1-5; v_gene: TRBV6-5; d_gene: NA; len: 12
CDR3aa: CASRGSGETQYF; CDR3nt: TGTGCCAGCCGGGGGAGCGGGGAGACCCAGTACTTC; abundance: NA; j_gene: TRBJ2-5; v_gene: TRBV27; d_gene: NA; len: 12
CDR3aa: CASITTGKRGYTF; CDR3nt: TGCGCCAGCATCACGACAGGGAAGAGGGGCTACACCTTC; abundance: NA; j_gene: TRBJ1-2; v_gene: TRBV5-1; d_gene: TRBD1; len: 13
CDR3aa: CASSLPGTTNEQFF; CDR3nt: TGTGCCAGCAGCCTCCCGGGAACGACCAATGAGCAGTTCTTC; abundance: NA; j_gene: TRBJ2-1; v_gene: TRBV7-6; d_gene: NA; len: 14
CDR3aa: CASSVEWRDRGYTDTQYF; CDR3nt: TGTGCCAGCAGCGTAGAGTGGCGGGACAGGGGTTACACAGATACGCAGTATTTT; abundance: NA; j_gene: TRBJ2-3; v_gene: TRBV9; d_gene: TRBD1; len: 18
CDR3aa: CASSQLLHFSNQPQHF; CDR3nt: TGCGCCAGCAGCCAACTCCTACACTTTAGCAATCAGCCCCAGCATTTT; abundance: NA; j_gene: TRBJ1-5; v_gene: TRBV4-1; d_gene: NA; len: 16
CDR3aa: CASSITSGNTIYF; CDR3nt: TGTGCCAGTAGTATTACTTCTGGAAACACCATATATTTT; abundance: NA; j_gene: TRBJ1-3; v_gene: TRBV19; d_gene: NA; len: 13
CDR3aa: CASWPGTGDEQYF; CDR3nt: TGTGCCAGCTGGCCGGGGACAGGGGACGAGCAGTACTTC; abundance: NA; j_gene: TRBJ2-7; v_gene: TRBV19; d_gene: TRBD1; len: 13
CDR3aa: CASSSLGTSGGTQYF; CDR3nt: TGTGCCAGCAGTTCCCTCGGGACTAGCGGGGGGACGCAGTATTTT; abundance: once; j_gene: TRBJ2-3; v_gene: TRBV2; d_gene: TRBD2; len: 15
CDR3aa: CASSLASGGPKDTQYF; CDR3nt: TGTGCCAGCAGCTTAGCCTCGGGGGGGCCGAAAGATACGCAGTATTTT; abundance: NA; j_gene: TRBJ2-3; v_gene: TRBV7-9; d_gene: TRBD2; len: 16
CDR3aa: CASSFKGHQAGHF; CDR3nt: TGTGCCAGCAGTTTTAAGGGACACCAAGCCGGCCACTTT; abundance: once; j_gene: TRBJ1-6; v_gene: TRBV28; d_gene: NA; len: 13